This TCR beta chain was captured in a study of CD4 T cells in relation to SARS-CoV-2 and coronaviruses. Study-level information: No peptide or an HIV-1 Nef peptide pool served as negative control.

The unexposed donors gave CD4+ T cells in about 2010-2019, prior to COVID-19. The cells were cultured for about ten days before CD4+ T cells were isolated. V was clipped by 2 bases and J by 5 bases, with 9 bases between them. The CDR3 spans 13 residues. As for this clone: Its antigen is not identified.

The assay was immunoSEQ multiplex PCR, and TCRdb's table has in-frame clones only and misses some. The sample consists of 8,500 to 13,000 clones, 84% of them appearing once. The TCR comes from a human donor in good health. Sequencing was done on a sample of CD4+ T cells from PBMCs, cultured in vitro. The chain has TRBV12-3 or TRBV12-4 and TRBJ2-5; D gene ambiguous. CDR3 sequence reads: CASSLLSGETQYF. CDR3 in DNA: TGTGCCAGCAGTTTATTGAGTGGGGAGACCCAGTACTTC.